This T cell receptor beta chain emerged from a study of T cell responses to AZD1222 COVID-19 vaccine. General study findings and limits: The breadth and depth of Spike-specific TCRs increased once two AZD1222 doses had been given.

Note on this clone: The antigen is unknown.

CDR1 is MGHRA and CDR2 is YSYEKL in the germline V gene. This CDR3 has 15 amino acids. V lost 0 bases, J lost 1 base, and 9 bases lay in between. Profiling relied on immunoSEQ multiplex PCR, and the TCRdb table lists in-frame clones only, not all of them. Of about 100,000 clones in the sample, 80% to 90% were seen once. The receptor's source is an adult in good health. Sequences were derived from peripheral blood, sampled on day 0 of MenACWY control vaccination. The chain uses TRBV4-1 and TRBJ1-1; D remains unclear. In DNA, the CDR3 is TGCGCCAGCAGCCAAGAACCAAATTCGAACACTGAAGCTTTCTTT. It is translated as CASSQEPNSNTEAFF.